What follows are 21 T cell receptor beta chains derived from one specimen sequenced in a study of blood T cell repertoires in COVID-19. Libraries were prepared by immunoSEQ multiplex PCR; TCRdb keeps only in-frame clonotypes and omits some of them. The sample shows around 140,000 clones, roughly nine tenths of them seen only once. The sequenced sample was peripheral blood. The receptors here all came from a human donor with COVID-19, enrolled during active disease. The donor label of this sample is uncertain.

The chain combines TRBV6-5 with TRBJ1-2; TRBD1 agrees at 8 bases. V dropped 6 bases and J dropped 8; count of bases not matched to a gene: 8. Per germline, CDR1 MNHEY and CDR2 SVGAGI. The CDR3 runs to 13 residues. CDR3 coding DNA: TGTGCCAGCAGGGGGACAGGCCTGTGGGGCTACACCTTC. It codes for CASRGTGLWGYTF.

The chain combines TRBV19 with TRBJ1-2, with 9 bases fitting TRBD1. Per the germline V gene, CDR1 is LNHDA and CDR2 is SQIVND (reference sequence). V shed 6 bases, J shed 3 bases, and the junction held 5 bases outside the gene matches. The CDR3 is 14 residues long. This CDR3 reads CASRRQGGDYGYTF. The CDR3 DNA is TGTGCCAGTAGAAGACAGGGGGGGGACTATGGCTACACCTTC. The full variable domain, in which reference TRBV19 and TRBJ1-2 provide the parts outside the CDR3, is DGGITQSPKYLFRKEGQNVTLSCEQNLNHDAMYWYRQDPGQGLRLIYYSQIVNDFQKGDIAEGYSVSREKKESFPLTVTSAQKNPTAFYLCASRRQGGDYGYTFGSGTRLTVV.

The rearrangement joins TRBV3-1 (or the pseudogene TRBV3-2) to TRBJ1-2; D ambiguous. The CDR3 sequence is 13 residues long. The V end lost 0 bases, the J end lost 4 bases, and 6 bases lay between the germline ends. Germline-derived CDR1 and CDR2 are LGHDT and YNNKEL (reference sequence). CDR3 amino acids: CASSQDGGYGYTF. The DNA for the CDR3 is TGTGCCAGCAGCCAAGATGGAGGCTATGGCTACACCTTC.

The rearrangement joins TRBV10-1 to TRBJ1-5, with D uncertain. Germline values: CDR1 WNHNN, CDR2 SYGVQD (reference sequence). The CDR3 covers 19 residues. V was cut by 1 base and J by 0 bases, with 19 bases left in between. CDR3 DNA sequence: TGCGCCAGCAGTGAGTGGGCAGACAATCGGATTTATAGCAATCAGCCCCAGCATTTT. Translating it yields CASSEWADNRIYSNQPQHF.

The gene calls are TRBV30 and TRBJ1-6; 8 bases are shared with TRBD1. Unmatched junction bases numbered 7, after V lost 5 bases and J lost 10 bases. The CDR3 is 13 residues long. Germline values: CDR1 GTSNPN, CDR2 SVGIG (reference sequence). CDR3 sequence reads: CAWGTGSGSPLHF. The CDR3 coding sequence is TGTGCCTGGGGGACAGGATCCGGGTCACCCCTCCACTTT.

The chain has TRBV6-5 and TRBJ1-2; D uncertain. CDR3 size: 13 residues. The germline gives CDR1 MNHEY, CDR2 SVGAGI. V was pared by 7 bases and J by 6 bases, with 15 bases between. Here the CDR3 reads CASTNPTRHGYTF. CDR3 nucleotide sequence: TGTGCCAGCACCAACCCTACGCGTCATGGCTACACCTTC.

The rearrangement uses TRBV5-4 and TRBJ1-2; 10 bases match TRBD1. The CDR3 sequence is 15 residues long. Germline CDR1 SGHNT, CDR2 YYREEE (reference sequence). Losses at the gene ends were 0 bases for V and 2 bases for J; bases not matched to a gene: 1. In nucleotides, the CDR3 is TGTGCCAGCAGCTTGGGACAGGGGGCCAACTATGGCTACACCTTC. It is translated as CASSLGQGANYGYTF.

The rearrangement joins TRBV5-1 to TRBJ2-2, with D possibly matching TRBD1 (5 bases). The CDR3 runs to 15 residues. Trimming removed 0 bases from V and 6 bases from J, with 12 bases in between. The germline V gene has CDR1 SGHRS and CDR2 YFSETQ. The CDR3 here is CASSLVPGFAGELFF. CDR3 DNA: TGCGCCAGCAGCTTGGTACCAGGGTTTGCCGGGGAGCTGTTTTTT.

The chain uses TRBV30 and TRBJ1-2, with 7 bases fitting TRBD1. Germline CDR1 and CDR2: GTSNPN and SVGIG (reference sequence). V shed 8 bases, J shed 3 bases, and the junction held 21 bases outside the gene matches. The CDR3 has 17 residues. The CDR3, as DNA: TGTGCCCAACGAGGAAGGCGTAGGGGGCCGAGAGACTATGGCTACACCTTC. Residues: CAQRGRRRGPRDYGYTF.

The chain couples TRBV19 to TRBJ1-6; 8 bases align to TRBD1. Germline V CDR1 and CDR2: LNHDA, SQIVND (reference sequence). CDR3 length: 14 residues. The V gene end was trimmed by 4 bases and the J gene end by 10 bases; junction bases not matched to a gene: 6. CDR3 region: CASSTRTGTSPLHF. In DNA, the CDR3 is TGTGCCAGTAGTACCAGGACAGGGACCTCACCCCTCCACTTT.

The chain employs TRBV18 and TRBJ1-3; D not resolved. CDR1 is KGHSH, CDR2 LQKENI, per germline. Deletions cut 3 bases from V and 4 bases from J, with 13 bases between. This CDR3 has 15 amino acids. In DNA form, the CDR3 reads TGTGCCAGCTCACCTACTCGTAGCGCCGGAAACACCATATATTTT. Amino acid sequence: CASSPTRSAGNTIYF.

The chain recombines TRBV19 with TRBJ2-1; no reliable D call. The germline gives CDR1 LNHDA, CDR2 SQIVND (reference sequence). V was clipped by 8 bases and J by 5 bases, with 7 bases between them. The length of the CDR3 is 11 residues. Here the CDR3 reads CASYLNNEQFF. DNA of the CDR3: TGTGCCAGTTACTTAAACAATGAGCAGTTCTTC.

This chain uses TRBV11-1 with TRBJ2-1; no clear D. In germline, CDR1 is SGHAT, CDR2 FQDESV (reference sequence). The CDR3 runs 12 residues. V lost 2 bases and J lost 8, with 7 bases in between. CDR3 sequence (DNA): TGTGCCAGCAGCTTAACCCACTATGAGCAGTTCTTC. Protein sequence: CASSLTHYEQFF.

The chain uses TRBV24-1 and TRBJ1-2, with 7 positions matching TRBD1. CDR3 length: 15 amino acids. After removal of 4 bases from V and 4 bases from J, the junction contained 8 bases not matched to a gene. Germline V gene lookup returns CDR1 KGHDR and CDR2 SFDVKD. The CDR3 reads CATSDPSTGPYGYTF. CDR3 nucleotides: TGTGCCACCAGTGACCCCTCGACAGGGCCCTATGGCTACACCTTC.

This CDR3 is CATSESPGQGPYEQYF. CDR3 DNA: TGTGCCACCAGTGAGTCGCCGGGACAGGGCCCCTACGAGCAGTACTTC. The chain has TRBV24-1 and TRBJ2-7; 9 bases line up with TRBD1. This CDR3 region has 16 residues. CDR1 KGHDR and CDR2 SFDVKD come from the germline V gene. With 4 bases clipped from V and 2 bases from J, the junction kept 8 bases outside the gene matches.

V and J are TRBV25-1 and TRBJ2-2, with 11 bases fitting TRBD1. This CDR3 is 15 amino acids long. Germline V gives CDR1 MGHDK, CDR2 SYGVNS. V trimming: 4 bases; J trimming: 6 bases; junction bases outside the gene matches: 4. The chain's CDR3 is CASSARDRGAGELFF. The CDR3 bases are TGTGCCAGCAGTGCCAGGGACAGGGGGGCCGGGGAGCTGTTTTTT.

V usage is TRBV29-1 and J usage is TRBJ2-1, with a weak D call TRBD1 (5 bases). Germline V gene sequence: CDR1 SQVTM, CDR2 ANQGSEA. V lost 1 base and J 7 bases, leaving 17 bases between the germline ends. This CDR3 spans 15 amino acids. CDR3 sequence: CSVEGSQGAENEQFF. CDR3 nucleotides: TGCAGCGTTGAAGGGAGTCAAGGGGCTGAAAATGAGCAGTTCTTC.

The V and J genes are TRBV5-4 and TRBJ2-2; the D gene is possibly TRBD2 (6 bases). This CDR3 spans 14 amino acids. V was clipped by 4 bases and J by 6 bases, with 13 bases between them. Germline-derived CDR1 and CDR2 are SGHNT and YYREEE (reference sequence). This CDR3 reads CASSRESGSGELFF. In DNA, the CDR3 is TGTGCCAGCAGCCGGGAGTCAGGGTCCGGGGAGCTGTTTTTT.

The chain has TRBV4-1 and TRBJ1-5, with 7 bases that match TRBD1. Germline V gene sequence: CDR1 MGHRA, CDR2 YSYEKL. Trimming removed 2 bases from V and 7 bases from J; junction bases left unmatched: 11. CDR3 length: 16 residues. For the CDR3, the DNA is TGCGCCAGCAGCCAACCGGGACAGATCACCAGGCAGCCCCAGCATTTT. Encoded protein: CASSQPGQITRQPQHF.

The chain couples TRBV12-3 or TRBV12-4 to TRBJ2-7, with 7 bases identical to TRBD1. Trimming at V came to 3 bases and at J to 7 bases, leaving 3 bases not matched to a gene. The CDR3 sequence is 12 residues long. Here the CDR3 reads CASSLTGWEQYF. The CDR3 DNA follows: TGTGCCAGCAGTTTGACAGGGTGGGAGCAGTACTTC.

V usage is TRBV6-5 and J usage is TRBJ2-2, with 10 bases aligning to TRBD1. V dropped 6 bases and J dropped 4; count of bases not matched to a gene: 5. CDR1 is MNHEY and CDR2 is SVGAGI in the germline V gene. The CDR3 runs to 15 residues. CDR3 amino acids: CASSGTGVSTGELFF. Written as DNA, the CDR3 is TGTGCCAGCAGCGGGACAGGGGTGAGCACCGGGGAGCTGTTTTTT.